This is a list of T cell receptor beta chains from one sample in a study of Graves' ophthalmopathy and Graves' hyperthyroidism. TCRdb re-called the multiplex PCR reads with MiXCR, one entry per CDR3 protein. Of around 1,000,000 distinct CDR3 sequences in the sample, around a third were seen once. Sample: peripheral blood or thyroid tissue (not recorded which). These receptors all come from an adult man with Graves' hyperthyroidism. Each CDR3 is given with its conserved first and last residue. The order of the fields is V gene, clone size, J gene, D gene, CDR3 protein, CDR3 DNA. The D gene is left open where the match is weak. The listing skips clone size in some rows; elsewhere it reads once, few, many or a size class.

>TRBV12-3/TRBV12-4|-|TRBJ1-1|-
CASRYGEGPEAFF
TGTGCCAGCAGGTATGGGGAAGGTCCTGAAGCTTTCTTT
>TRBV29-1|many|TRBJ2-5|TRBD1
CSVDRGQETQYF
TGCAGTGTCGACAGGGGCCAAGAGACCCAGTACTTC
>TRBV19|many|TRBJ2-2|TRBD2
CASSMGLATGELFF
TGTGCCAGTAGTATGGGACTAGCGACCGGGGAGCTGTTTTTT
>TRBV7-2|-|TRBJ2-7|TRBD2
CASRTLAGGYEQYF
TGTGCCAGCAGGACACTAGCGGGAGGGTACGAGCAGTACTTC
>TRBV30|-|TRBJ1-3|-
CAWAKSGNTIYF
TGTGCCTGGGCGAAATCTGGAAACACCATATATTTT
>TRBV20-1|-|TRBJ1-6|-
CSAAGDSNSPLHF
TGCAGTGCCGCAGGGGATAGTAATTCACCCCTCCACTTT
>TRBV10-3|-|TRBJ2-3|-
CAISGTDTQYF
TGTGCCATCAGTGGAACAGATACGCAGTATTTT
>TRBV29-1|many|TRBJ2-7|TRBD1
CSVVGTGTYEQYF
TGCAGTGTGGTAGGGACAGGGACCTACGAGCAGTACTTC
>TRBV20-1|-|TRBJ1-6|-
CSAKPVGDYNSPLHF
TGCAGTGCAAAACCAGTGGGAGATTATAATTCACCCCTCCACTTT
>TRBV5-8|many|TRBJ1-6|-
CASSLDRSVNSPLHF
TGTGCCAGCAGCTTGGATAGGAGTGTGAATTCACCCCTCCACTTT
>TRBV20-1|many|TRBJ1-5|-
CSARDHNNQPQHF
TGCAGTGCTAGAGATCACAACAATCAGCCCCAGCATTTT
>TRBV7-9|few|TRBJ2-2|-
CASSLESGMNTGELFF
TGTGCCAGCAGCTTAGAGTCGGGGATGAACACCGGGGAGCTGTTTTTT
>TRBV10-3|many|TRBJ2-7|-
CASRDPGTPSSYEQYF
TGTGCCAGCAGGGACCCCGGGACTCCTAGCTCCTACGAGCAGTACTTC
>TRBV20-1|many|TRBJ2-6|-
CSAREPGQLSSGANVLTF
TGCAGTGCTAGAGAACCCGGACAATTGAGCTCTGGGGCCAACGTCCTGACTTTC
>TRBV7-6|many|TRBJ2-7|-
CASSKVQGYEQYF
TGTGCCAGCAGTAAGGTTCAAGGGTACGAGCAGTACTTC
>TRBV20-1|many|TRBJ1-1|-
CSAISEAFF
TGCAGTGCCATATCCGAAGCTTTCTTT